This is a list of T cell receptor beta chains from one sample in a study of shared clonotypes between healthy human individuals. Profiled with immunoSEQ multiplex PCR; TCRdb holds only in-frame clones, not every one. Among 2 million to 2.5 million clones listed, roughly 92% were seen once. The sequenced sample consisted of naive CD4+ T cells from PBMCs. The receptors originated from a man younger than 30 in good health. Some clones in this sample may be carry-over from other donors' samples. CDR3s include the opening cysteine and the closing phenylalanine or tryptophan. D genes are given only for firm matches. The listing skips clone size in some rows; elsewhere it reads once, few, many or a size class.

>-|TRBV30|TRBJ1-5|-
TGTGCCTATTCAGTGCCAAATCAGCCCCAGCATTTT
CAYSVPNQPQHF
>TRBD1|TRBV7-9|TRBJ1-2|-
TGTGCCAGCAGCTTGGACCAGGGGGCTGGGTCCTTC
CASSLDQGAGSF
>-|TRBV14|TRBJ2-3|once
TGTGCCAGCAGCCAAGATCGCGGAGATACGCAGTATTTT
CASSQDRGDTQYF
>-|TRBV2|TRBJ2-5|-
TGTGCCAGCAGTGAAAATGGTAGTACGGAGACCCAGTACTTC
CASSENGSTETQYF
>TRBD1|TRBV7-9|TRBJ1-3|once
TGTGCCAGCAGCTTAAGGGGACAGGGTGAGGACACCATATATTTT
CASSLRGQGEDTIYF
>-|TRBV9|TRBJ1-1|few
TGTGCCAGCAGCGTAGCAGGGGAGGGGTCTGAAGCTTTCTTT
CASSVAGEGSEAFF
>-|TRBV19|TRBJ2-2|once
TGTGCCAGTAGTATTTGGGGCACCGGGGAGCTGTTTTTT
CASSIWGTGELFF
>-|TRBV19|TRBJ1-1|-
TGTGCCAGTAGTGTGGACAGTTGGAGGACTGAAGCTTTCTTT
CASSVDSWRTEAFF
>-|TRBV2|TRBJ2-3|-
TGTGCCAGCAGTGATTTGCGGGGGCGGACAGATACGCAGTATTTT
CASSDLRGRTDTQYF
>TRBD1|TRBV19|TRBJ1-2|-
TGTGCCAGTAGTAAGGGACAGGGAGGGATCTATGGCTACACCTTC
CASSKGQGGIYGYTF
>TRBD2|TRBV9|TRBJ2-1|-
TGTGCCAGCAGCGTAGGGGGACTAGCGGTCTACAATGAGCAGTTCTTC
CASSVGGLAVYNEQFF
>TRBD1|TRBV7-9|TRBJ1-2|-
TGTGCCAGCAGCCCAACAGGGGCCGGCGGCTACACCTTC
CASSPTGAGGYTF
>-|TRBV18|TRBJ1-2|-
TGTGCCAGCTCACCAAAGGGGGGGCTATCCTCTAACTATGGCTACACCTTC
CASSPKGGLSSNYGYTF
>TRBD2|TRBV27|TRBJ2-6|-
TGTGCCAGCAGGGGAGGGGTCGGGGCCAACGTCCTGACTTTC
CASRGGVGANVLTF
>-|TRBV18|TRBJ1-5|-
TGTGCCAGCTCACCGTTCGTAGGTCATAGCAATCAGCCCCAGCATTTT
CASSPFVGHSNQPQHF
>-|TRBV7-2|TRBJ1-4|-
TGTGCCAGCAGCTCCCCGGGGACGGGTGAAAAACTGTTTTTT
CASSSPGTGEKLFF
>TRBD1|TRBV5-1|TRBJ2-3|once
TGCGCCAGCAGGTCAGGGGGAGGCACAGATACGCAGTATTTT
CASRSGGGTDTQYF
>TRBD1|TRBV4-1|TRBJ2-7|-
TGCGCCAGCAGCTACAGGGGGCGCGGGGTGTACGAGCAGTACTTC
CASSYRGRGVYEQYF
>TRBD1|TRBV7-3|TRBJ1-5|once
TGTGCCAGCAGCTTAACGGGGACAGGAAATCAGCCCCAGCATTTT
CASSLTGTGNQPQHF
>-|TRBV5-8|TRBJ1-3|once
TGTGCCAGCAGCTTGCGCGGACTCTCTGGAAACACCATATATTTT
CASSLRGLSGNTIYF
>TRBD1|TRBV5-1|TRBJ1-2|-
TGCGCCAGCAGCTTGCAAGCCGGGACAGGGGCTGGCGGACTCTATGGCTACACCTTC
CASSLQAGTGAGGLYGYTF
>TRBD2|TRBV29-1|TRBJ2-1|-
TGCAGCGTGGGACTAGCGGCTCCGGGTTACTACAATGAGCAGTTCTTC
CSVGLAAPGYYNEQFF
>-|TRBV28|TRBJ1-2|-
TGTGCCAGCAGTTGGGTTCATGGCTACACCTTC
CASSWVHGYTF
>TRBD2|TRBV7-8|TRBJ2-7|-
TGTGCCAGCAGCTTGACTAGCGGGACCTACGAGCAGTACTTC
CASSLTSGTYEQYF
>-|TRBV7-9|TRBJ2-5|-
TGTGCCAGCAGCTTAGATTATGGGACCCAGTACTTC
CASSLDYGTQYF
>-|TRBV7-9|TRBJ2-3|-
TGTGCCAGCAGCTTACGGGGCACCGGAACAGATACGCAGTATTTT
CASSLRGTGTDTQYF
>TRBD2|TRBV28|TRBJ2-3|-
TGTGCCAGCAGTTTAAGGTCCCCTAGCGGGAGTTCCACAGATACGCAGTATTTT
CASSLRSPSGSSTDTQYF
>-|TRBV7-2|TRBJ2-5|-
TGTGCCAGCAGCTTAACTCGGGCGACCCAGGGGACCCAGTACTTC
CASSLTRATQGTQYF
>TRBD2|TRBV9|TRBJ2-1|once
TGTGCCAGCAGCCTCCGGACTAGCGGGCGATATAATGAGCAGTTCTTC
CASSLRTSGRYNEQFF
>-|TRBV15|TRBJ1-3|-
TGTGCCACCAGCAGACCGGGACTGAGCTCTGGAAACACCATATATTTT
CATSRPGLSSGNTIYF
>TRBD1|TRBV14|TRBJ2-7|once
TGTGCCAGCAGCCAAGGTTTTGGGACAGGGGGCGTTTACGAGCAGTACTTC
CASSQGFGTGGVYEQYF
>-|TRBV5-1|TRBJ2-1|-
TGCGCCAGCAGCTTGGTTGCGGGCAGTTACAATGAGCAGTTCTTC
CASSLVAGSYNEQFF
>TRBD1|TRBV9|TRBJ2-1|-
TGTGCCAGCAGCGCTAGACAGGGTTTCGGAGAGCAGTTCTTC
CASSARQGFGEQFF
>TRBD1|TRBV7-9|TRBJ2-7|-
TGTGCCAGCAGCCCGGGACAGACACTCTCCTACGAGCAGTACTTC
CASSPGQTLSYEQYF
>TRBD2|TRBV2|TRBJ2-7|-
TGTGCCAGCAGTGACCCGGGACTAGTAAGCGAGCAGTACTTC
CASSDPGLVSEQYF
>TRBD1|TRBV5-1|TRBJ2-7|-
TGCGCCAGCAGCCCCGGACAGGGAATCCTCTACGAGCAGTACTTC
CASSPGQGILYEQYF
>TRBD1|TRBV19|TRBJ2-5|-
TGTGCCAGTAGTATAGATCGGCGGACAGGGGGAGGCGGGGAGACCCAGTACTTC
CASSIDRRTGGGGETQYF
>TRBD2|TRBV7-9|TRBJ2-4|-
TGTGCCAGCAGCTCGAGGACTAGCGGGAGATTTGACATTCAGTACTTC
CASSSRTSGRFDIQYF